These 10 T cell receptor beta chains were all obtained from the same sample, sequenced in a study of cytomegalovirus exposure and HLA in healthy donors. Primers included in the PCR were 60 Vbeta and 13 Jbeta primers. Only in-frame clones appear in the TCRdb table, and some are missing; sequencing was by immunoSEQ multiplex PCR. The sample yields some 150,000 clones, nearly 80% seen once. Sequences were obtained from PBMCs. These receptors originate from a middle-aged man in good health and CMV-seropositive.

The CDR3 spells CASSETSGRADEQFF. In DNA, the CDR3 is TGTGCCAGCAGTGAGACTAGCGGGAGGGCGGATGAGCAGTTCTTC. The chain uses TRBV6-4 and TRBJ2-1; 14 positions agree with TRBD2. The CDR3 spans 15 residues. The germline V gene has CDR1 MRHNA and CDR2 SNTAGT. J lost 8 bases, V lost 3 bases, and 3 bases had no gene match.

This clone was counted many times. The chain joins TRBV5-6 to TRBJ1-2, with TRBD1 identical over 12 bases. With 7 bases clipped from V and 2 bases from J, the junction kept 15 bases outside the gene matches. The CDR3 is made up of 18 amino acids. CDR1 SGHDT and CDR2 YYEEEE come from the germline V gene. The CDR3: CASDKNRDRGRINYGYTF. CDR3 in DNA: TGTGCCAGCGATAAGAACCGGGACAGGGGGCGAATAAACTATGGCTACACCTTC.

The CDR3 coding sequence is TGTGCCAGCTCACTCCTCGACAGGGTAACCGGGGAGCTGTTTTTT. Translation: CASSLLDRVTGELFF. This chain links TRBV18 with TRBJ2-2, with 7 bases matching TRBD1. The J segment lost 5 bases and the V segment lost 4 bases, leaving 7 bases of the junction unmatched. There are 15 residues in the CDR3. Germline V gene data show CDR1 as KGHSH and CDR2 as LQKENI.

The CDR3 DNA sequence: TGTGCCAGCAGCTCGTGGATACTAGCGGCAGATACGCAGTATTTT. Translation gives CASSSWILAADTQYF. The chain employs TRBV7-9 and TRBJ2-3, with TRBD2 matching over 8 bases. Per germline, CDR1 SEHNR and CDR2 FQNEAQ (reference sequence). Unmatched junction bases numbered 7, after V lost 4 bases and J lost 4 bases. The CDR3 is 15 amino acids.

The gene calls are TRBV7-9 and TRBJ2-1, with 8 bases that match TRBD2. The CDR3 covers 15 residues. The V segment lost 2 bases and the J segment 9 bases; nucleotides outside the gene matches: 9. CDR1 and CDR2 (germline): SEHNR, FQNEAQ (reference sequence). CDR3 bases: TGTGCCAGCAGCTTAAGCAGACCCGGGGGGGGTGAGCAGTTCTTC. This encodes CASSLSRPGGGEQFF.

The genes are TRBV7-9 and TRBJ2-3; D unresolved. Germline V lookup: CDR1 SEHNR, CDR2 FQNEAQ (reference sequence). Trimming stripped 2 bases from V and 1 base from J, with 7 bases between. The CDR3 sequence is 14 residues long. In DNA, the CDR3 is TGTGCCAGCAGCTTAAGTCAGGGCACAGATACGCAGTATTTT. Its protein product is CASSLSQGTDTQYF.

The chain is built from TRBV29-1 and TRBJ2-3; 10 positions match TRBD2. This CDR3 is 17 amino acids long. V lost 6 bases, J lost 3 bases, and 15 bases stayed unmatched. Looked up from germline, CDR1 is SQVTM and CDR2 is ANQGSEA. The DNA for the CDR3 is TGCAGCGTCCATCATGGGAGAGCGGGAGGGCCTACAGATACGCAGTATTTT. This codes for CSVHHGRAGGPTDTQYF.

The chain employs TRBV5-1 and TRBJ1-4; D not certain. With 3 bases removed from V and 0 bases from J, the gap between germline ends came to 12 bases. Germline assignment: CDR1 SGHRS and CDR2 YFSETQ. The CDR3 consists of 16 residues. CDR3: CASSSLPTTTNEKLFF. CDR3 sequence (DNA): TGCGCCAGCAGCTCCCTTCCGACAACAACTAATGAAAAACTGTTTTTT.

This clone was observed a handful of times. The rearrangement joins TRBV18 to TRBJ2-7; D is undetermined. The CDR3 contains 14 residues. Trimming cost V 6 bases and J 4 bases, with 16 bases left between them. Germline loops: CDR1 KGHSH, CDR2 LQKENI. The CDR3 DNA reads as TGTGCCAGCTCCCGTGTTCCGGGTGGGTACGAGCAGTACTTC. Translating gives CASSRVPGGYEQYF.

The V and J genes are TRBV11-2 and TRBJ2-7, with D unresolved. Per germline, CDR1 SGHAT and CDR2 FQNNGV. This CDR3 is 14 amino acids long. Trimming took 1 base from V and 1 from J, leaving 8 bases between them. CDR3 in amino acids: CASSLGRKSYEQYF. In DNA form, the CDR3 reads TGTGCCAGCAGCTTAGGGAGAAAGTCCTACGAGCAGTACTTC.